These T cell receptor beta chains were read from a single sample in a study of T cells in Graves' hyperthyroidism and ophthalmopathy. From the multiplex PCR reads, TCRdb called clonotypes with MiXCR, one entry per CDR3 protein. The sample has about 590,000 distinct CDR3 sequences; 14% are singletons. Sequencing used blood. These receptors came from a woman aged 18-29 years with Graves' ophthalmopathy. CDR3s include the opening cysteine and the closing phenylalanine or tryptophan. Each record gives: CDR3 DNA, CDR3 protein, clone size, J gene, V gene, D gene. D genes are given only for firm matches. Size values are once, few and many counts, or a class for expanded clones, and some rows have none.

CDR3nt: TGTGCCAGCTCACCCCGGGACACCACGGAGTTTGGCACCTTC
CDR3aa: CASSPRDTTEFGTF
abundance: few
j_gene: TRBJ1-2
v_gene: TRBV18
d_gene: -

CDR3nt: TGTGCCAGCAGCTTGGGCGAACCGGGGGGCCTCGATCCCCAGCATTTT
CDR3aa: CASSLGEPGGLDPQHF
abundance: many
j_gene: TRBJ1-5
v_gene: TRBV5-6
d_gene: -

CDR3nt: TGCGCCAGCAGCTCGACTAGCGGGAGGGCCCACGAGCAGTACTTC
CDR3aa: CASSSTSGRAHEQYF
abundance: few
j_gene: TRBJ2-7
v_gene: TRBV5-1
d_gene: TRBD2

CDR3nt: TGTGCCAGCACTCCGTCGACCGGGGAGGCCAAAAACATTCAGTACTTC
CDR3aa: CASTPSTGEAKNIQYF
abundance: many
j_gene: TRBJ2-4
v_gene: TRBV2
d_gene: -

CDR3nt: TGTGCCTGCGACAGGGCTACTAATGAAAAACTGTTTTTT
CDR3aa: CACDRATNEKLFF
abundance: few
j_gene: TRBJ1-4
v_gene: TRBV30
d_gene: TRBD1

CDR3nt: TGCAGTGCCGAAGAGGGACAGACTTACTATGGCTACACCTTC
CDR3aa: CSAEEGQTYYGYTF
abundance: many
j_gene: TRBJ1-2
v_gene: TRBV20-1
d_gene: TRBD1

CDR3nt: TGCGCCAGCAGCCAAAATGGGGGGTTAGGCACAGATACGCAGTATTTT
CDR3aa: CASSQNGGLGTDTQYF
abundance: few
j_gene: TRBJ2-3
v_gene: TRBV4-3
d_gene: -

CDR3nt: TGTGCCAGCAGTTATCTAGACAACCACGGCAATGAGCAGTTCTTC
CDR3aa: CASSYLDNHGNEQFF
abundance: many
j_gene: TRBJ2-1
v_gene: TRBV6-1
d_gene: -

CDR3nt: TGTGCCAGCAGCGTCGAGTGGGGCTCTAATCAGCCCCAGCATTTT
CDR3aa: CASSVEWGSNQPQHF
abundance: few
j_gene: TRBJ1-5
v_gene: TRBV7-9
d_gene: -

CDR3nt: TGTGCCAGCAGCCCTTTAGGCGGCGTCCCTGAAGCTTTCTTT
CDR3aa: CASSPLGGVPEAFF
abundance: many
j_gene: TRBJ1-1
v_gene: TRBV28
d_gene: -

CDR3nt: TGCGCCAGCACACGGAGCGTCCAGGGAGAAGCTTTCTTT
CDR3aa: CASTRSVQGEAFF
abundance: many
j_gene: TRBJ1-1
v_gene: TRBV5-1
d_gene: -

CDR3nt: TGTGCCAGCAGTTTGTTAGTCCGAGGGGCCCAGCATTTT
CDR3aa: CASSLLVRGAQHF
abundance: many
j_gene: TRBJ1-5
v_gene: TRBV28
d_gene: -

CDR3nt: TGTGCCACCGTATACAGGGCGACAGAAGCTTTCTTT
CDR3aa: CATVYRATEAFF
abundance: few
j_gene: TRBJ1-1
v_gene: TRBV19
d_gene: -

CDR3nt: TGTGCCAGCTCACCACCGCGGGTAGGGGGGTCTGATGAGCAGTTCTTC
CDR3aa: CASSPPRVGGSDEQFF
abundance: many
j_gene: TRBJ2-1
v_gene: TRBV18
d_gene: -

CDR3nt: TGTGCCAGCAGCCGACGGTCGAGGAACACTGAAGCTTTCTTT
CDR3aa: CASSRRSRNTEAFF
abundance: -
j_gene: TRBJ1-1
v_gene: TRBV25-1
d_gene: -

CDR3nt: TGTGCCAGTAGTATGGGCCTAGCGGGAGCGGGAGATACGCAGTATTTT
CDR3aa: CASSMGLAGAGDTQYF
abundance: -
j_gene: TRBJ2-3
v_gene: TRBV19
d_gene: TRBD2

CDR3nt: TGTGCCAGCAGCCGAGTGTCCCGGGGCACTGAAGCTTTCTTT
CDR3aa: CASSRVSRGTEAFF
abundance: many
j_gene: TRBJ1-1
v_gene: TRBV2
d_gene: -

CDR3nt: TGTGCCAGCCACCCCACGGGGCGTATACGCAATCAGCCCCAGCATTTT
CDR3aa: CASHPTGRIRNQPQHF
abundance: few
j_gene: TRBJ1-5
v_gene: TRBV19
d_gene: -

CDR3nt: TGTGCCAGCAGCGTAGCCCCGGTTAACGGGGAGCTGTTTTTT
CDR3aa: CASSVAPVNGELFF
abundance: few
j_gene: TRBJ2-2
v_gene: TRBV9
d_gene: -

CDR3nt: TGTGCCAGCAGCCCCCGACCAGACAGAGAGCAGTACTTC
CDR3aa: CASSPRPDREQYF
abundance: many
j_gene: TRBJ2-7
v_gene: TRBV3-1
d_gene: -

CDR3nt: TGTGCCGGGAGACAACTCACTGAAGCTTTCTTT
CDR3aa: CAGRQLTEAFF
abundance: -
j_gene: TRBJ1-1
v_gene: TRBV30
d_gene: -

CDR3nt: TGCGCCAGCTCGGAGGCTAGCGGTCCCTCCTACAATGAGCAGTTCTTC
CDR3aa: CASSEASGPSYNEQFF
abundance: many
j_gene: TRBJ2-1
v_gene: TRBV5-1
d_gene: TRBD2

CDR3nt: TGTGCCACCAGCAGGAGGGGGACTAACTATGGCTACACCTTC
CDR3aa: CATSRRGTNYGYTF
abundance: many
j_gene: TRBJ1-2
v_gene: TRBV15
d_gene: -

CDR3nt: TGCAGTGCTAGCGTCCTCGGCGGGTGGTCCTACGAGCAGTACTTC
CDR3aa: CSASVLGGWSYEQYF
abundance: many
j_gene: TRBJ2-7
v_gene: TRBV20-1
d_gene: -

CDR3nt: TGTGCCATCAGTGAGGCCAGGAACACTGAAGCTTTCTTT
CDR3aa: CAISEARNTEAFF
abundance: -
j_gene: TRBJ1-1
v_gene: TRBV10-3
d_gene: -

CDR3nt: TGTGCCAGCAGCTTAGGAGGCGGGGGGGGCATTCAGTACTTC
CDR3aa: CASSLGGGGGIQYF
abundance: many
j_gene: TRBJ2-4
v_gene: TRBV11-2
d_gene: TRBD2

CDR3nt: TGCGCCAGCAGCTTGGGGGACAGGTCCTATGGCTACACCTTC
CDR3aa: CASSLGDRSYGYTF
abundance: many
j_gene: TRBJ1-2
v_gene: TRBV5-1
d_gene: TRBD1

CDR3nt: TGCAGTGCCAACGAGAGGGGGGTGTCCGGTGGCTACACCTTC
CDR3aa: CSANERGVSGGYTF
abundance: -
j_gene: TRBJ1-2
v_gene: TRBV20-1
d_gene: -

CDR3nt: TGTGCCAGCAGCTTAGGGGCCGGGACAGGGTTCCCGGGGGAGACCCAGTACTTC
CDR3aa: CASSLGAGTGFPGETQYF
abundance: many
j_gene: TRBJ2-5
v_gene: TRBV11-3
d_gene: TRBD1

CDR3nt: TGTGCCAGCAGTTTTGGTGGGACAGGGGGGGCGGAGACCCAGTACTTC
CDR3aa: CASSFGGTGGAETQYF
abundance: many
j_gene: TRBJ2-5
v_gene: TRBV28
d_gene: TRBD1

CDR3nt: TGTGCCAGTAGTAATAGCGGGACCTCCTACGAGCAGTACTTC
CDR3aa: CASSNSGTSYEQYF
abundance: -
j_gene: TRBJ2-7
v_gene: TRBV19
d_gene: TRBD2

CDR3nt: TGTGCCAGCAGTTATCGTGAGGGGGGCGAGCAGTACTTC
CDR3aa: CASSYREGGEQYF
abundance: few
j_gene: TRBJ2-7
v_gene: TRBV6-1
d_gene: -

CDR3nt: TGTGCCAGCAGCCAAGAAGGACTGGCGGCCACCACCTCACATACGCAGTATTTT
CDR3aa: CASSQEGLAATTSHTQYF
abundance: many
j_gene: TRBJ2-3
v_gene: TRBV3-1
d_gene: -

CDR3nt: TGTGCCAGCAGCCTTGACAGGGGTGGTAATGGCTACACCTTC
CDR3aa: CASSLDRGGNGYTF
abundance: -
j_gene: TRBJ1-2
v_gene: TRBV7-3
d_gene: TRBD1

CDR3nt: TGTGCCAGTAGGCCTAGCGGGGAACTACACCGGGGATCGCTGTTTTTT
CDR3aa: CASRPSGELHRGSLFF
abundance: few
j_gene: TRBJ2-2
v_gene: TRBV19
d_gene: TRBD2

CDR3nt: TGTGCCAGCAGTTACGTACTAGCGGGAGAGCAGTACTTC
CDR3aa: CASSYVLAGEQYF
abundance: many
j_gene: TRBJ2-7
v_gene: TRBV6-5
d_gene: TRBD2

CDR3nt: TGTGCCAGCAGTAAAATAGCGGGAGGGGGTTACAATGAGCAGTTCTTC
CDR3aa: CASSKIAGGGYNEQFF
abundance: few
j_gene: TRBJ2-1
v_gene: TRBV6-2/TRBV6-3
d_gene: TRBD2

CDR3nt: TGCGCCAGCAGCTCCCTTCAGGGGTGGGGACCTAGCACAGATACGCAGTATTTT
CDR3aa: CASSSLQGWGPSTDTQYF
abundance: few
j_gene: TRBJ2-3
v_gene: TRBV5-1
d_gene: -

CDR3nt: TGTGCCAGCAGCCGCCTACCCGCCTACGAGCAGTACTTC
CDR3aa: CASSRLPAYEQYF
abundance: many
j_gene: TRBJ2-7
v_gene: TRBV7-9
d_gene: -

CDR3nt: TGTGCCAGCAGCTTATGGTCTAACTATGGCTACACCTTC
CDR3aa: CASSLWSNYGYTF
abundance: many
j_gene: TRBJ1-2
v_gene: TRBV7-2
d_gene: -

CDR3nt: TGTGCCAGCTACCTACTAGCGGGATACAATGAGCAGTTCTTC
CDR3aa: CASYLLAGYNEQFF
abundance: many
j_gene: TRBJ2-1
v_gene: TRBV6-9
d_gene: TRBD2

CDR3nt: TGTGCCAGCATCTACGGGCCGTTTACTGAAGCTTTCTTT
CDR3aa: CASIYGPFTEAFF
abundance: many
j_gene: TRBJ1-1
v_gene: TRBV6-1
d_gene: -

CDR3nt: TGCGCCAGCAGCCAAGATGGAGTTCTGGTGACCTCTGGAAACACCACATATTTT
CDR3aa: CASSQDGVLVTSGNTTYF
abundance: -
j_gene: TRBJ1-3
v_gene: TRBV4-3
d_gene: -

CDR3nt: TGCGCCAGCAGCCAAGGAAGGGCTAGCAATCAGCCCCAGCATTTT
CDR3aa: CASSQGRASNQPQHF
abundance: -
j_gene: TRBJ1-5
v_gene: TRBV4-3
d_gene: -

CDR3nt: TGTGCCAGCAGTTCGCAACAGGGGGCGTCCTACAATGAGCAGTTCTTC
CDR3aa: CASSSQQGASYNEQFF
abundance: many
j_gene: TRBJ2-1
v_gene: TRBV27
d_gene: TRBD1

CDR3nt: TGTGCCATCAGTGGCCTGGTCGAACAGGGGCGACCCTACAATGAGCAGTTCTTC
CDR3aa: CAISGLVEQGRPYNEQFF
abundance: many
j_gene: TRBJ2-1
v_gene: TRBV10-3
d_gene: TRBD1

CDR3nt: TGCAGTGTCGCGTACAGGAGCCCCTACAATGAGCAGTTCTTC
CDR3aa: CSVAYRSPYNEQFF
abundance: -
j_gene: TRBJ2-1
v_gene: TRBV20-1
d_gene: -

CDR3nt: TGTGCCAGCAGTGCTCCAGAGACTTACTACGAGCAGTACTTC
CDR3aa: CASSAPETYYEQYF
abundance: -
j_gene: TRBJ2-7
v_gene: TRBV2
d_gene: -

CDR3nt: TGCAGTGCTAGAGATGGTGGGAGGGGGTATGAGCAGTTCTTC
CDR3aa: CSARDGGRGYEQFF
abundance: few
j_gene: TRBJ2-1
v_gene: TRBV20-1
d_gene: -

CDR3nt: TGTGCCAGTCAAGGGGAGACCCAGTACTTC
CDR3aa: CASQGETQYF
abundance: few
j_gene: TRBJ2-5
v_gene: TRBV6-5
d_gene: -

CDR3nt: TGTGCCAGCTGGGTCCCGACAGTCGCCAATGAGCAGTTCTTC
CDR3aa: CASWVPTVANEQFF
abundance: -
j_gene: TRBJ2-1
v_gene: TRBV27
d_gene: -

CDR3nt: TGTGCCAGCAGTCCCGGGACAGGGGGCGAGGGAAAACTGTTTTTT
CDR3aa: CASSPGTGGEGKLFF
abundance: -
j_gene: TRBJ1-4
v_gene: TRBV12-3/TRBV12-4
d_gene: TRBD1